The source of this TCR beta chain is a study of blood T cell repertoires in COVID-19. Overall study context: PBMCs, B-cell-depleted T cells, or T cells were the source of the cDNA or gDNA that made up the material.

Per the study methods: Reference gene primer amplification gave estimated nucleated cell counts. Produced via immunoSEQ multiplex PCR; TCRdb's table is partial and in-frame only. The DNA gave D and trimming, while V, J and clone size come from that table. The data hold about 100,000 clones, with around nine tenths observed a single time. J was trimmed by 3 bases and V by 5 bases; bases with no gene match: 13. Germline CDR1 LNHNV, CDR2 YYDKDF (reference sequence). The CDR3 length is 16 residues. Sequences were obtained from peripheral blood. The receptor's source is a man older than 75 with acute or convalescent COVID-19. The chain has TRBV15 and TRBJ2-7, with TRBD1 identical over 7 bases. CDR3: CATSERKGANLYEQYF. The CDR3 DNA follows: TGTGCCACCAGCGAGAGAAAGGGGGCAAACCTCTACGAGCAGTACTTC.